This section outlines one TCR beta chain sequence together with its context. The antigen is not known. These data belong to a study of T cell responses to AZD1222 COVID-19 vaccine. Looked up from germline, CDR1 is MDHEN and CDR2 is SYDVKM. The CDR3 is made up of 13 amino acids. V lost 2 bases to trimming and J lost 7 bases, with 11 bases between them. Study-level findings and limits: Clonal diversity may have been underestimated, and the donors were mostly white British, with more females than males.

Libraries were prepared by immunoSEQ multiplex PCR; TCRdb keeps only in-frame clonotypes and omits some of them. The table has roughly 100,000 clones, more than 75% seen once. This specimen consisted of peripheral blood, obtained on day 0 of AZD1222 vaccination. The source of this sequence is an adult in good health. The chain combines TRBV28 with TRBJ1-1, with D tentatively TRBD1 (6 bases). The CDR3 here is CASSLQGPDEAFF. CDR3 coding DNA: TGTGCCAGCAGTTTACAGGGGCCCGATGAAGCTTTCTTT.